One sample yielded the 5 T cell receptor beta chains listed below, sequenced in a study of T cell repertoires in aging, cancer and after chemotherapy. The template was genomic DNA from peripheral blood, not RNA. TRB rearrangements spanning V, D and J were amplified using mixed TRB-A/B primers. Each CDR3 protein gets one entry after TCRdb re-called the multiplex PCR reads with MiXCR. The sample contains 5,300 or so distinct CDR3 sequences, 35% to 50% of which appear only once. Input material: blood. The receptors come from a human donor with a blood cancer.

The V gene is TRBV12-3 or TRBV12-4, the J gene TRBJ2-7; the D gene is possibly TRBD2 (5 bases). V was trimmed by 1 base and J by 0 bases, leaving 7 bases between them. This CDR3 is 14 amino acids long. The CDR3 sequence is CASSLEGSSYEQYF. Written as DNA, the CDR3 is TGTGCCAGCAGTTTAGAAGGGAGCTCCTACGAGCAGTACTTC.

The chain is built from TRBV7-2 and TRBJ1-3, with D maybe TRBD1 (6 bases). V lost 5 bases and J lost 1, with 9 bases in between. Germline loops: CDR1 SGHTA, CDR2 FQGNSA. This CDR3 contains 14 residues. As DNA, the CDR3 is TGTGCCAGCAGCCCAGGGGCATCTGGAAACACCATATATTTT. Its protein is CASSPGASGNTIYF.

Sample share makes this clonotype medium-sized. The J gene is TRBJ2-5, the V gene TRBV29-1; D is perhaps TRBD1 (6 bases). This CDR3 is built from 12 residues. V lost 7 bases, J lost 4 bases, and 13 bases lay in between. Germline-derived CDR1 and CDR2 are SQVTM and ANQGSEA. DNA of the CDR3: TGCAGCGCCCACAGGGTACCAGAGACCCAGTACTTC. Its translation is CSAHRVPETQYF.

The chain couples TRBV20-1 to TRBJ2-5; possible D gene TRBD1, 5 bases. The CDR3 contains 14 residues. Looked up from germline, CDR1 is DFQATT and CDR2 is SNEGSKA (reference sequence). The V end lost 1 base, the J end lost 1 base, and 10 bases lay between the germline ends. The CDR3 loop reads CSARARTFQETQYF. The CDR3 bases are TGCAGTGCTAGAGCAAGGACATTCCAAGAGACCCAGTACTTC.

J is TRBJ1-6 and V is TRBV28, with unresolved D. Germline V lookup: CDR1 MDHEN, CDR2 SYDVKM. The CDR3 loop spans 12 amino acids. V lost 6 bases and J 6 bases, leaving 6 bases between the germline ends. CDR3 region: CASRESNSPLHF. The CDR3 DNA reads as TGTGCCAGCAGGGAGAGTAATTCACCCCTCCACTTT.